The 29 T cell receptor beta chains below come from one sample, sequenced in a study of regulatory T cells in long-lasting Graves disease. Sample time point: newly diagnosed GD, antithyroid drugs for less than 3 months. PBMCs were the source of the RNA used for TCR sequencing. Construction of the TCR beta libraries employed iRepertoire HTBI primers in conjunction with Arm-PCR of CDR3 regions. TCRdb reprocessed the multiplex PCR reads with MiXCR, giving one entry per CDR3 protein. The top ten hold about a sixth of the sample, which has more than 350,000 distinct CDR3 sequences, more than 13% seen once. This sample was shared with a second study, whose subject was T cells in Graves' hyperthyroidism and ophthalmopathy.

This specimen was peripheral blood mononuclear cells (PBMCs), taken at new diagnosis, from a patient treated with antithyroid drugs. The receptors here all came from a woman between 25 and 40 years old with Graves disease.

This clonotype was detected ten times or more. This CDR3 is CASSFPGRNEQFF. CDR3 coding DNA: TGTGCCAGCAGTTTCCCAGGGCGCAATGAGCAGTTCTTC. The chain links TRBV12-3 or TRBV12-4 to TRBJ2-1; D possibly corresponds to TRBD1 (5 bases). The CDR3 covers 13 residues. V lost 3 bases and J 6 bases, leaving 9 bases between the germline ends.

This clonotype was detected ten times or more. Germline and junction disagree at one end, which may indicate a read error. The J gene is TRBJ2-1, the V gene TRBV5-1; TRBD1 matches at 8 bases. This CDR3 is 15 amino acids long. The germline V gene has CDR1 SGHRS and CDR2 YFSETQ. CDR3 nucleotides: TGTGCCAGCAGCTCGGGGACAGGCAGCTACAATGAGCAGTTCTTC. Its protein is CASSSGTGSYNEQFF.

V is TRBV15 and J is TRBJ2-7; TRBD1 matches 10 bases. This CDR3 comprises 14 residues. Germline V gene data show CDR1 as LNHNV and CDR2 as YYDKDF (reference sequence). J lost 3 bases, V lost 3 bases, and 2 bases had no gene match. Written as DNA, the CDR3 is TGTGCCACCAGCAGGGACAGGGGGATCTACGAGCAGTACTTC. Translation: CATSRDRGIYEQYF.

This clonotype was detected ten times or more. DNA of the CDR3: TGCAGCGTTTATAACACTGAAGCTTTCTTT. Encoded protein: CSVYNTEAFF. The rearrangement links TRBV29-1 to TRBJ1-1; D is ambiguous. V lost 5 bases, J lost 2 bases, and 3 bases lay in between. In germline, CDR1 is SQVTM, CDR2 ANQGSEA. The CDR3 has 10 amino acids.

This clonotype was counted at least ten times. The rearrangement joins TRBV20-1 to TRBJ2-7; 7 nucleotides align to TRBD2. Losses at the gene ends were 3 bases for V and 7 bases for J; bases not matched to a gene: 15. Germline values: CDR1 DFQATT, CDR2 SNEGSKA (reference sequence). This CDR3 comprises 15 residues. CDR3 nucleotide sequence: TGCAGTGCTAGGGCGTCGTTGGCGGGAGATGGAGAGCAGTACTTC. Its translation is CSARASLAGDGEQYF.

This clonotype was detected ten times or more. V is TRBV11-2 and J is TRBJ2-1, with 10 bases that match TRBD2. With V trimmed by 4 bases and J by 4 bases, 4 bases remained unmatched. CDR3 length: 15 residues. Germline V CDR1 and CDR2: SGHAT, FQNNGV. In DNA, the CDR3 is TGTGCCAGCAGCTCCGGGACTAGCGAATACAATGAGCAGTTCTTC. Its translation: CASSSGTSEYNEQFF.

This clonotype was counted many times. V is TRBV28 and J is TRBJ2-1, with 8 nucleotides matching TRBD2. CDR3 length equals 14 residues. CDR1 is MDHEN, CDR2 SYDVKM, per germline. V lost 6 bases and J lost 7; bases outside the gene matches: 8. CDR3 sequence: CASSPAGEINEQFF. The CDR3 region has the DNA TGTGCCAGCAGCCCAGCGGGAGAGATTAATGAGCAGTTCTTC.

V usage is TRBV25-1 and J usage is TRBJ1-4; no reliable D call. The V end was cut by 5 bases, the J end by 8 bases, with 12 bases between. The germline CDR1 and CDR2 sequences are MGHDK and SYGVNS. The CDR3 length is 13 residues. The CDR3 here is CASSSLSREKLFF. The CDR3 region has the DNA TGTGCCAGCAGTTCTCTCAGCAGGGAAAAACTGTTTTTT.

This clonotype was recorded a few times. CDR3 DNA: TGTGCCAGTAGTAGCGCCGGGTGGATGGACTACGAGCAGTACTTC. This translates into CASSSAGWMDYEQYF. This chain links TRBV19 with TRBJ2-7; D gene uncertain. This CDR3 spans 15 amino acids. Germline CDR1 and CDR2: LNHDA and SQIVND (reference sequence). V lost 4 bases and J lost 3, with 16 bases in between. The full variable domain, rest sourced from reference TRBV19 and TRBJ2-7, is DGGITQSPKYLFRKEGQNVTLSCEQNLNHDAMYWYRQDPGQGLRLIYYSQIVNDFQKGDIAEGYSVSREKKESFPLTVTSAQKNPTAFYLCASSSAGWMDYEQYFGPGTRLTVT.

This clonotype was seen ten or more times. The CDR3: CASSPGPRNTIYF. CDR3 nucleotides: TGTGCCAGCAGTCCGGGACCTAGAAACACCATATATTTT. The gene calls are TRBV27 and TRBJ1-3; the D gene is possibly TRBD1 (5 bases). The V gene lost 5 bases and the J gene lost 5 bases, with 10 bases spanning the gap. The CDR3 loop spans 13 amino acids. Germline V gives CDR1 MNHEY, CDR2 SMNVEV (reference sequence).

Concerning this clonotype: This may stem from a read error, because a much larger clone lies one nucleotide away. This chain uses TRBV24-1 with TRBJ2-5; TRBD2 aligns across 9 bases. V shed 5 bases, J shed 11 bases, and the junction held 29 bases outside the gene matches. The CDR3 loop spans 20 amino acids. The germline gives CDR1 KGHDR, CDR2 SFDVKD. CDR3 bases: TGTGCCACCAGTGGGGGAGGGACGGTACTAGCGGGCCGCTCCTACAATGAGCAGTACTTC. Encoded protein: CATSGGGTVLAGRSYNEQYF.

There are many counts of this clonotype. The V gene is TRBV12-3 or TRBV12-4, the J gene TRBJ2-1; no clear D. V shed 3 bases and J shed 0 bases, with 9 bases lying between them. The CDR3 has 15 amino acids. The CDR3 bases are TGTGCCAGCAGTTTGTTGAGAAGCTCCTACAATGAGCAGTTCTTC. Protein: CASSLLRSSYNEQFF.

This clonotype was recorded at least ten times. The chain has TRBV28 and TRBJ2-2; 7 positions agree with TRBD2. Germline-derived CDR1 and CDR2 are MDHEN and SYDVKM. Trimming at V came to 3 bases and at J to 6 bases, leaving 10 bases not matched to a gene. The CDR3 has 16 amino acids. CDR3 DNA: TGTGCCAGCAGTTTTGGGGCACTAGCGCCCCCCGGGGAGCTGTTTTTT. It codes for CASSFGALAPPGELFF.

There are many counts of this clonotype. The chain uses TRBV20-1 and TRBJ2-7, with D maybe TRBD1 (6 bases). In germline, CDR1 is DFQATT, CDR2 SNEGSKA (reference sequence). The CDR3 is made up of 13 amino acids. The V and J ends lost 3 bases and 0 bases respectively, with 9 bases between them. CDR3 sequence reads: CSASTGSSYEQYF. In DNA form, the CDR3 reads TGCAGTGCTAGCACAGGGAGCTCCTACGAGCAGTACTTC.

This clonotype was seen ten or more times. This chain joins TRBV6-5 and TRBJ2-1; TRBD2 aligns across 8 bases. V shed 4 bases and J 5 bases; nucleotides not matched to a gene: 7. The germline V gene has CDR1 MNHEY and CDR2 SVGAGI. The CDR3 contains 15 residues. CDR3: CASSSTGGPHNEQFF. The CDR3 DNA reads TGTGCCAGCAGTTCAACGGGAGGGCCACACAATGAGCAGTTCTTC.

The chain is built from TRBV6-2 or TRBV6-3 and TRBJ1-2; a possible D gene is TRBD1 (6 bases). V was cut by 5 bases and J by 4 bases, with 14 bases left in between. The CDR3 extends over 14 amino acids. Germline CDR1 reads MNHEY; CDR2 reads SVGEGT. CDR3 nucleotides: TGTGCCAGCAGTGAGGGGGGGGTTCTCTATGGCTACACCTTC. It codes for CASSEGGVLYGYTF.

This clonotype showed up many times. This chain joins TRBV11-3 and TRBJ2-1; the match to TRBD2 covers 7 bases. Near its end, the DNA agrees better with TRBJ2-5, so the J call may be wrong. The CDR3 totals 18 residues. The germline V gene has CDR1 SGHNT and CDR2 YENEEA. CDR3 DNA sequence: TGTGCCAGCAGCTTAGCAAAGCGGGACGGCGGGGTTGTAGAGACCCAGTACTTC. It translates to CASSLAKRDGGVVETQYF.

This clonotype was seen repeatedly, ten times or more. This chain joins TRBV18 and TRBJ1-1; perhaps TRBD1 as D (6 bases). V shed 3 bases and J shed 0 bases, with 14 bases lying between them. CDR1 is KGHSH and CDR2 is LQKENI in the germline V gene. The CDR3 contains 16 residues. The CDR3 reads CASSPGAPGVNTEAFF. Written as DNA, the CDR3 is TGTGCCAGCTCACCGGGGGCACCGGGGGTGAACACTGAAGCTTTCTTT.

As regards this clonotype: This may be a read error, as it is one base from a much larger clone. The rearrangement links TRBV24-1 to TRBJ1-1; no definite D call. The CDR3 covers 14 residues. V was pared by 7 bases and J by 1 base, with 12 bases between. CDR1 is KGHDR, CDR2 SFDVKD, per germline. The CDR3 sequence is CATRASAGNTEAFF. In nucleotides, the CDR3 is TGTGCCACCAGGGCCTCGGCGGGGAACACTGAAGCTTTCTTT.

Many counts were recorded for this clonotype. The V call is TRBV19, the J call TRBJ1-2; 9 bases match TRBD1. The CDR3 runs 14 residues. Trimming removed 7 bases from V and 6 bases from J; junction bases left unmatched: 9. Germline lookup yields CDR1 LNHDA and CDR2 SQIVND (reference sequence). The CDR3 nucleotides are TGTGCCAGTAACCGGGACAGGGAAGCGGATGGCTACACCTTC. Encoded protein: CASNRDREADGYTF.

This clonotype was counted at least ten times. The CDR3 region has the DNA TGCAGTGCTAGCCGACAGGGACGGGTTAGAGAGCAGTACTTC. Translation: CSASRQGRVREQYF. J is TRBJ2-7 and V is TRBV20-1, with TRBD1 matching 7 bases. The V gene end was trimmed by 3 bases and the J gene end by 7 bases; junction bases not matched to a gene: 12. The V gene's germline CDR1 is DFQATT and CDR2 SNEGSKA (reference sequence). The CDR3 length is 14 residues.

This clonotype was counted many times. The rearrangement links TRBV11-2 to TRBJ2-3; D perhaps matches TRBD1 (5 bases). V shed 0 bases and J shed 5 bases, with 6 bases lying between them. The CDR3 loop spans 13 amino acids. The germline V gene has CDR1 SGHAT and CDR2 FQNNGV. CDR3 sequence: CASSLDDRDTQYF. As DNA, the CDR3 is TGTGCCAGCAGCTTAGACGACAGAGATACGCAGTATTTT.

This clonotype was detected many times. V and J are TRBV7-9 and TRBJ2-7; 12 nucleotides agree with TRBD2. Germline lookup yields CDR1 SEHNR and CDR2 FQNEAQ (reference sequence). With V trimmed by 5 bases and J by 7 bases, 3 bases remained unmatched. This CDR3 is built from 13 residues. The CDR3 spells CASSRGLAGEQYF. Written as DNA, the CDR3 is TGTGCCAGCAGCCGAGGACTAGCGGGAGAGCAGTACTTC.

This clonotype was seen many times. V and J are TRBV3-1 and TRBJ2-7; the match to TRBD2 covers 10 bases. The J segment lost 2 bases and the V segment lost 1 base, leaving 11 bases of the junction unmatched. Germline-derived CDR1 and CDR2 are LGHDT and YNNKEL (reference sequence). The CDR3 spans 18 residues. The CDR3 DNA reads TGTGCCAGCAGCCAAGGGTCTAGCGGGAGTAGAAGGACCTACGAGCAGTACTTC. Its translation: CASSQGSSGSRRTYEQYF.

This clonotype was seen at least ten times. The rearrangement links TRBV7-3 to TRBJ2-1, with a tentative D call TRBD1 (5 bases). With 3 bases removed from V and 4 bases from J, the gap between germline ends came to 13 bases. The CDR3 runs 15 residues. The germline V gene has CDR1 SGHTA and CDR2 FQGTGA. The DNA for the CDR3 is TGTGCCAGCAGCTTTGGGCAGGGAACATACAATGAGCAGTTCTTC. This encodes CASSFGQGTYNEQFF.

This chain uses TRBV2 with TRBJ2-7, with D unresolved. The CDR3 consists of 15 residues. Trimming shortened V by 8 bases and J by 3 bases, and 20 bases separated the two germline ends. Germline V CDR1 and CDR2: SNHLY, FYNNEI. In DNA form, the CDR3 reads TGTGCCAGCTCTGTCGAGGACGGTGTGAGCTACGAGCAGTACTTC. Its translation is CASSVEDGVSYEQYF.

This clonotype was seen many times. CDR3 in DNA: TGTGCCACCATTACTAGCGGGAGCGCGGCGAACATTCAGTACTTC. Protein sequence: CATITSGSAANIQYF. The genes are TRBV6-2 or TRBV6-3 and TRBJ2-4; the match to TRBD2 covers 11 bases. Trimming at V came to 10 bases and at J to 7 bases, leaving 12 bases not matched to a gene. The CDR3 is made up of 15 amino acids. The germline gives CDR1 MNHEY, CDR2 SVGEGT.

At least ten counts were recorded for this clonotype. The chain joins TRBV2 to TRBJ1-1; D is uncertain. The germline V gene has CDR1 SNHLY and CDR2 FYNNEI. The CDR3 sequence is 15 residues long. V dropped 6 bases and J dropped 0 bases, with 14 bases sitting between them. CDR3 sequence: CASRPGRRLNTEAFF. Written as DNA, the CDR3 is TGTGCCAGCAGACCAGGACGTAGACTGAACACTGAAGCTTTCTTT.

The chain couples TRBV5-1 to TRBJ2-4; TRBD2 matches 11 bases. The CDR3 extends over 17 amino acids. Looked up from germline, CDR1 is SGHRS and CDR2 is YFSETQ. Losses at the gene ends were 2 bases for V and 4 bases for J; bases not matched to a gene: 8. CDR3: CASSFSSGRTRKNIQYF. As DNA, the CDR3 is TGCGCCAGCAGCTTCTCTAGCGGGAGGACCCGTAAAAACATTCAGTACTTC. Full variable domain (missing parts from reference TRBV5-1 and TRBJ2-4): KAGVTQTPRYLIKTRGQQVTLSCSPISGHRSVSWYQQTPGQGLQFLFEYFSETQRNKGNFPGRFSGRQFSNSRSEMNVSTLELGDSALYLCASSFSSGRTRKNIQYFGAGTRLSVL.